This T cell receptor (beta chain) appears in the sequencing data of a study of T cells in Graves' hyperthyroidism and ophthalmopathy. The study, taken as a whole, reports: Most thyroid-expanded clonotypes above 0.001 were also found in blood.

Not enrolled were patients with uncontrolled infection, other autoimmune disease, pregnancy or lactation. Diagnosis relied on clinical symptoms, serum thyroxine and TRAb, thyroid ultrasound and orbital computed tomography. CDR3 size: 15 residues. J lost 4 bases, V lost 0 bases, and 4 bases had no gene match. CDR1 is DFQATT and CDR2 is SNEGSKA in the germline V gene (reference sequence). TCR beta CDR3 regions were amplified from RNA. HTBI primers were the set used in a first-round RT-PCR of the TCR CDR3. One entry per CDR3 protein, called by TCRdb with MiXCR from the multiplex PCR reads. The top ten clones hold 44% of a sample with 480,000 or so distinct CDR3 sequences, 35% to 50% of them seen once. Comment on this clonotype: The antigen remains undetermined.

This chain uses TRBV20-1 with TRBJ2-2; 8 bases map to TRBD2. The source is an adult woman with Graves' disease, either hyperthyroidism or ophthalmopathy (not recorded which). The sample was peripheral blood or thyroid tissue (not recorded which). The CDR3 bases are TGCAGTGCTAGAGACGGACTAGCTCGCACCGGGGAGCTGTTTTTT. Its translation: CSARDGLARTGELFF.